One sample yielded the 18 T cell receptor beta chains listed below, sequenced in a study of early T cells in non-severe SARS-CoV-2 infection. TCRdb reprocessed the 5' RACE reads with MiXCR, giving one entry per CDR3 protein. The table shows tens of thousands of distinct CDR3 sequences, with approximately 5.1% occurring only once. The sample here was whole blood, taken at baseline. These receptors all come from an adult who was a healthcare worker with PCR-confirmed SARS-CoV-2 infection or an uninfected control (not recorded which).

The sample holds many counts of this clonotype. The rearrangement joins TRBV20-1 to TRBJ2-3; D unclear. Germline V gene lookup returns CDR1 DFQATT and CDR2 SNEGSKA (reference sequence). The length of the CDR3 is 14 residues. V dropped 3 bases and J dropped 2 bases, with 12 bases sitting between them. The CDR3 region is CSASPIAFTDTQYF. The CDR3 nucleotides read TGCAGTGCTAGCCCAATAGCTTTCACAGATACGCAGTATTTT.

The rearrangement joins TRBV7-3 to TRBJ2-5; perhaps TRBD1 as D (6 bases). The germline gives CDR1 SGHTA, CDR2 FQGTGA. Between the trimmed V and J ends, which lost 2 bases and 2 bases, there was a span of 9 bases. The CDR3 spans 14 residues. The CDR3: CASSLSDSQETQYF. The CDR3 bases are TGTGCCAGCAGCTTATCGGACAGTCAAGAGACCCAGTACTTC. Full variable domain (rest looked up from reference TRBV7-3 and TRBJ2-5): GAGVSQTPSNKVTEKGKYVELRCDPISGHTALYWYRQSLGQGPEFLIYFQGTGAADDSGLPNDRFFAVRPEGSVSTLKIQRTERGDSAVYLCASSLSDSQETQYFGPGTRLLVL.

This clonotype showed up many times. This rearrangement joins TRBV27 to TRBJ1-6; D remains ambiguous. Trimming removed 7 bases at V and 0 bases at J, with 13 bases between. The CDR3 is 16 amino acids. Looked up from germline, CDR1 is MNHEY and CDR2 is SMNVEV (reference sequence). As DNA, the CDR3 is TGTGCCAGCACCCCTCTGGGGAGCTCCTATAATTCACCCCTCCACTTT. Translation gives CASTPLGSSYNSPLHF.

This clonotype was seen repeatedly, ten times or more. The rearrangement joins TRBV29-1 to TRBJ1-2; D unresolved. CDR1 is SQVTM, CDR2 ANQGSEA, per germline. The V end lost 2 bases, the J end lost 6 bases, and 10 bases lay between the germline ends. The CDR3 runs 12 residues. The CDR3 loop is CSVETSFNGYTF. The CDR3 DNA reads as TGCAGCGTTGAAACCAGTTTCAATGGCTACACCTTC.

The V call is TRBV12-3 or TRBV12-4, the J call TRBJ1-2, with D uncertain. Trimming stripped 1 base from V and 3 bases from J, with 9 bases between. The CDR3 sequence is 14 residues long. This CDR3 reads CASSLGPFDYGYTF. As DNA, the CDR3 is TGTGCCAGCAGTTTAGGGCCTTTTGACTATGGCTACACCTTC.

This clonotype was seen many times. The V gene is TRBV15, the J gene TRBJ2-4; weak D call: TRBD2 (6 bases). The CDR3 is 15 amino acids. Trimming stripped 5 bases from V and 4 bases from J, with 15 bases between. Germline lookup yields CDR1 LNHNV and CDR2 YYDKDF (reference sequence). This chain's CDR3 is CATSVETGEKNIQYF. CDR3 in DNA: TGTGCCACCAGCGTTGAGACGGGGGAGAAAAACATTCAGTACTTC.

The chain's CDR3 is CASSLGRDGFF. The CDR3, as DNA: TGTGCCAGCAGCCTTGGGAGGGACGGGTTCTTC. The chain combines TRBV11-2 with TRBJ2-1; 7 nucleotides agree with TRBD2. Per germline, CDR1 SGHAT and CDR2 FQNNGV. J gave up 15 bases and V 5 bases, and 7 bases lay outside the gene matches. This CDR3 spans 11 amino acids. The full variable domain, completed using reference TRBV11-2 and TRBJ2-1, is EAGVAQSPRYKIIEKRQSVAFWCNPISGHATLYWYQQILGQGPKLLIQFQNNGVVDDSQLPKDRFSAERLKGVDSTLKIQPAKLEDSAVYLCASSLGRDGFFGPGTRLTVL.

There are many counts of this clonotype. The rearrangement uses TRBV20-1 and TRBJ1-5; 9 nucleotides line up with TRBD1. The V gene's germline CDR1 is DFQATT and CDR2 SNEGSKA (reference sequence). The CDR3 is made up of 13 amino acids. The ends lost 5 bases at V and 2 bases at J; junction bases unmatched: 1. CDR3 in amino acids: CSAGDRGNQPQHF. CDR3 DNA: TGCAGTGCTGGGGACAGGGGCAATCAGCCCCAGCATTTT.

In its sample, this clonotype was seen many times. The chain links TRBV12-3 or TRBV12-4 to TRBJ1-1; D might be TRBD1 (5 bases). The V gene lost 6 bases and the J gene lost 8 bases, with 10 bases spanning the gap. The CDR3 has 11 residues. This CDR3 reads CASRGTGEAFF. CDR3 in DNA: TGTGCCAGCAGGGGTACAGGAGAAGCTTTCTTT.

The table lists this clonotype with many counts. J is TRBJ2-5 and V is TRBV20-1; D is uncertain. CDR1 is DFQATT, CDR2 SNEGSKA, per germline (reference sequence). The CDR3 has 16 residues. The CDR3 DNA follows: TGCAGCCACCATACCCACCTTGGACCGGCACAAGAGACCCAGTACTTC. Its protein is CSHHTHLGPAQETQYF.

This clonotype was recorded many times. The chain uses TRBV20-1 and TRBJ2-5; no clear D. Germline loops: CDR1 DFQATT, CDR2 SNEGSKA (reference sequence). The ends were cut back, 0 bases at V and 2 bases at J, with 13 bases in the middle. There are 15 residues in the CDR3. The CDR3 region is CSARDYLAQQETQYF. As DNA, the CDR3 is TGCAGTGCTAGAGATTACCTGGCCCAACAAGAGACCCAGTACTTC.

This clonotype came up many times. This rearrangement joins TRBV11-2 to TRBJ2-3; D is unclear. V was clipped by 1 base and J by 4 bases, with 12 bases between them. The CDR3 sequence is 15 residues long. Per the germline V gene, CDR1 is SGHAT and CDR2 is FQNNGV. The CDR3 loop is CASSLGQKMADTQYF. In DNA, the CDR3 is TGTGCCAGCAGCTTAGGCCAGAAAATGGCAGATACGCAGTATTTT.

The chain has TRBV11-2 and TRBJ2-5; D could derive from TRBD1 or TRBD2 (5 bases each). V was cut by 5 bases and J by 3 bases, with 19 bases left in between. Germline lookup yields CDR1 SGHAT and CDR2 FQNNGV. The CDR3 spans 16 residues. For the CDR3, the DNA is TGTGCCAGCAGCGTCATTCTGGGGCAGGGAGAAGAGACCCAGTACTTC. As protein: CASSVILGQGEETQYF.

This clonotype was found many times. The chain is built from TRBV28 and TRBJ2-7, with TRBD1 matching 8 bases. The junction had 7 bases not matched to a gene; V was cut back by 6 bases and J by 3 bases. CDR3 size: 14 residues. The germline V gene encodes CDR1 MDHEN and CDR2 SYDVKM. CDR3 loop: CASSWGDRFYEQYV. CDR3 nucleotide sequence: TGTGCCAGCAGCTGGGGGGACAGGTTCTACGAGCAGTACGTC.

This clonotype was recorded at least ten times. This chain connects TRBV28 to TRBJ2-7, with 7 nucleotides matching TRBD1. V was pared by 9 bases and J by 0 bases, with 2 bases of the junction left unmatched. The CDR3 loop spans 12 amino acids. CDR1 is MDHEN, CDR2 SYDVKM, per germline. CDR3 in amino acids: CASRTGSYEQYF. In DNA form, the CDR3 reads TGTGCCAGTAGGACAGGCTCCTACGAGCAGTACTTC. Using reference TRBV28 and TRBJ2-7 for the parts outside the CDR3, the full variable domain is DVKVTQSSRYLVKRTGEKVFLECVQDMDHENMFWYRQDPGLGLRLIYFSYDVKMKEKGDIPEGYSVSREKKERFSLILESASTNQTSMYLCASRTGSYEQYFGPGTRLTVT.

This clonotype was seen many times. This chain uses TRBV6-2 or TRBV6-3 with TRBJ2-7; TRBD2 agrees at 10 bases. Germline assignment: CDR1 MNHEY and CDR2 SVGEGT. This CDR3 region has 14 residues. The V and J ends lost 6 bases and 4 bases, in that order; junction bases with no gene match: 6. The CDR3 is CASSIGLAEYEQYV. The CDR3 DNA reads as TGTGCCAGCAGCATTGGACTAGCGGAATACGAGCAGTACGTC.

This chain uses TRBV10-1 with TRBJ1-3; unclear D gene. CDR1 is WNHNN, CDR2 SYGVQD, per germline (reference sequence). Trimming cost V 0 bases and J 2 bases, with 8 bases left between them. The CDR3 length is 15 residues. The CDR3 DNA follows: TGCGCCAGCAGTGAGTCGGCGGGGACTGGAAACACCATATATTTT. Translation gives CASSESAGTGNTIYF.

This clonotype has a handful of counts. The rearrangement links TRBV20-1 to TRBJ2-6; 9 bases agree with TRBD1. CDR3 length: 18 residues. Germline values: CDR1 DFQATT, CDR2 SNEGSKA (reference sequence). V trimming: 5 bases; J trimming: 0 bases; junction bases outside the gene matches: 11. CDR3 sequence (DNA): TGCAGTGCTCGCTTGCGGGGACAGGGATCCTCTGGGGCCAACGTCCTGACTTTC. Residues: CSARLRGQGSSGANVLTF.